This record looks at one T cell receptor beta chain sequence and its context. The target antigen is unknown. The sample originates from a study of Graves' ophthalmopathy and Graves' hyperthyroidism. Study context: Samples of peripheral blood were obtained at initial diagnosis, prior to treatment of any kind. Study outcomes and limitations: Classification of ophthalmopathy versus stable hyperthyroidism by a 13-signature model yielded around 91% sensitivity and just under 84% specificity.

V shed 2 bases and J 5 bases; nucleotides not matched to a gene: 6. The CDR3 runs to 14 residues. Germline V gene sequence: CDR1 SGHRS, CDR2 YFSETQ. Clinical symptoms, serum thyroxine, TRAb, thyroid ultrasound and orbital computed tomography were relied on for diagnosis. TCR beta CDR3 regions were amplified from RNA transcripts. Investigators did first-round RT-PCR with HTBI primers, then second-round multiplex PCR. TCRdb reprocessed the multiplex PCR reads with MiXCR, giving one entry per CDR3 protein. This sample carries 260,000 or so distinct CDR3 sequences, around 50% of them seen once, and the ten largest clones take approximately 51%.

The sequencing sample was made of peripheral blood. This sequence originates from an adult man with Graves' ophthalmopathy. This chain links TRBV5-1 with TRBJ2-7, with 8 bases matching TRBD2. The CDR3 spells CASSFRAGGDEQYF. The CDR3 nucleotides read TGCGCCAGCAGCTTCCGGGCGGGAGGCGACGAGCAGTACTTC.